The T cell receptor (beta chain) described here comes from a study of shared clonotypes between healthy human individuals. This clone came up once. Antigen specificity is unknown. Study results and limitations: Sharing across four donors was seen in around 5% of naive CD4 clonotypes.

Here immunoSEQ multiplex PCR was the method, and the copy in TCRdb shows in-frame clones only, minus some. The sample carries about 1.4 million clones, roughly 96% recorded once. The CDR3 length is 17 residues. Losses at the gene ends were 0 bases for V and 6 bases for J; bases not matched to a gene: 11. The germline V gene has CDR1 SGHRS and CDR2 YFSETQ. The chain joins TRBV5-1 to TRBJ1-4; 7 bases are shared with TRBD1. The sample comprised naive CD4+ T cells sorted from blood. This sample's subset: CD45RA+ positively selected. This TCR was sampled from a man aged 25 to 45 in good health. CDR3 protein: CASSLAAGGGLDEKLFF. DNA for the CDR3: TGCGCCAGCAGCTTGGCGGCAGGAGGGGGCCTTGATGAAAAACTGTTTTTT.